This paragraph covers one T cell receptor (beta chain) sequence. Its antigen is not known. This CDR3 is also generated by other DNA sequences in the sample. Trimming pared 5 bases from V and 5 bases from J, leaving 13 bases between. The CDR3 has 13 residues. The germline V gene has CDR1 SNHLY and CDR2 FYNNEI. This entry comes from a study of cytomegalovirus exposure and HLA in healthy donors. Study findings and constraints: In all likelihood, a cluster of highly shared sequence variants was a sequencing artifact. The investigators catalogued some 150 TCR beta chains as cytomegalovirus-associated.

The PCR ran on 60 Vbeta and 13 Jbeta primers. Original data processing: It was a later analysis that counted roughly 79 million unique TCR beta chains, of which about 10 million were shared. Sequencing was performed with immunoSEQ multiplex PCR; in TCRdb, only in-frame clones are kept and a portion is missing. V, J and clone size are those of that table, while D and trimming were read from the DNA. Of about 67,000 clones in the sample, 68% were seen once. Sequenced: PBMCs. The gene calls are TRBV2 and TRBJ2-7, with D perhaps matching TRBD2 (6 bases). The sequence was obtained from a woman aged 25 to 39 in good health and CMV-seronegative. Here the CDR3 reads CASSPGTSDEQYF. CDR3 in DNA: TGTGCCAGCAGTCCAGGGACTTCCGACGAGCAGTACTTC.